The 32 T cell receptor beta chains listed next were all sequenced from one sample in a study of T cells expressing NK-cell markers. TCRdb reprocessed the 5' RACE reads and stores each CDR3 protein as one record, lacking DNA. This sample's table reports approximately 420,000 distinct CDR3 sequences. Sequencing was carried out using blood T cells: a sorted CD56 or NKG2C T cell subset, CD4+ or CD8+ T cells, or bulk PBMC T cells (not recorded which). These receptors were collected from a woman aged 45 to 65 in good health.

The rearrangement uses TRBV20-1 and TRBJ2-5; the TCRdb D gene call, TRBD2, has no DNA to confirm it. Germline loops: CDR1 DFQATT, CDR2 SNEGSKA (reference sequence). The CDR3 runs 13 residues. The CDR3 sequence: CSAGASGAETQYF.

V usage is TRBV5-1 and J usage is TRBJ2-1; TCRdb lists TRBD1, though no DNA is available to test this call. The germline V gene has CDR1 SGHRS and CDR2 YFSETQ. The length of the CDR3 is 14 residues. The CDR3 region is CASRPGGGRNEQFF.

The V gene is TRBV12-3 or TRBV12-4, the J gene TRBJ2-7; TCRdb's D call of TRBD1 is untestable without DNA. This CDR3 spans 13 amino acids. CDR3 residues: CASSWDSDDEQYF.

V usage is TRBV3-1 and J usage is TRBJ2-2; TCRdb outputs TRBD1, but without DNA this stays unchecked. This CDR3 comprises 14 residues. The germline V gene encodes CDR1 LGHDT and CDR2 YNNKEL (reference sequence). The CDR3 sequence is CATRDRGLYGELFF.

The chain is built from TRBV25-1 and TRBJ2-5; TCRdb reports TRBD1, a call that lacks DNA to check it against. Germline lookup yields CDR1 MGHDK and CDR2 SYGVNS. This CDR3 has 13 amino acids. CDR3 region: CASGGVRRETQYF.

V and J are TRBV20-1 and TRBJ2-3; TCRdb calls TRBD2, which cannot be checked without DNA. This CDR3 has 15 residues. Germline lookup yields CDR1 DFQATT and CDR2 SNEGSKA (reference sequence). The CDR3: CSATRLAGGLDTQYF.

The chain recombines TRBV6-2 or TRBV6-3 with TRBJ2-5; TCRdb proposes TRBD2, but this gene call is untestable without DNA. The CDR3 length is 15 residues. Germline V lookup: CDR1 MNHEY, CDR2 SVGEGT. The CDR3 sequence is CASTEGLAGFETQYF.

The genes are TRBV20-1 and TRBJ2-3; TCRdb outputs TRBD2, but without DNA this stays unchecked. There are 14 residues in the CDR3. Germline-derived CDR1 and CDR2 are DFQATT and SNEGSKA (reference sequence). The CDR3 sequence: CSATLAMGTDTQYF.

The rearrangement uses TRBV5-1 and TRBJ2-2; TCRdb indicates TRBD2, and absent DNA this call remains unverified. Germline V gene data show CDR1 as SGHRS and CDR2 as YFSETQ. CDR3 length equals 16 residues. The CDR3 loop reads CASSPGTSGATGELFF.

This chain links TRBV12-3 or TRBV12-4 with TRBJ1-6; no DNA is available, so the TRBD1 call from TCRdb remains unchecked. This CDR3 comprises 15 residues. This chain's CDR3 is CASSLGQGNVSPLHF.

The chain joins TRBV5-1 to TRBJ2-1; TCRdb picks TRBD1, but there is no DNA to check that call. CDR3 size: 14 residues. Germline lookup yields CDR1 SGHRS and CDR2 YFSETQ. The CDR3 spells CASRPNRGFWEQFF.

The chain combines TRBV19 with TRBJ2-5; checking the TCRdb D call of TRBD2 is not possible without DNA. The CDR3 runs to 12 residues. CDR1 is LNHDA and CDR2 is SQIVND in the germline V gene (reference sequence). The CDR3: CASSIVGEDQYF.

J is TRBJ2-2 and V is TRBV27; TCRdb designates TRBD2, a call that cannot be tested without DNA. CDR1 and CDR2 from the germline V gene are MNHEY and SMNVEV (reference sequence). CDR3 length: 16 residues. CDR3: CATSGRTSGRGGELFF.

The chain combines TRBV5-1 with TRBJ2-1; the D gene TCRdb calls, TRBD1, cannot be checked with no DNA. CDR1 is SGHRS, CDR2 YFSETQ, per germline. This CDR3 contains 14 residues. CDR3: CASSPGTVYNEQFF. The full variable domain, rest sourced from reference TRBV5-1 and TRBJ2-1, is KAGVTQTPRYLIKTRGQQVTLSCSPISGHRSVSWYQQTPGQGLQFLFEYFSETQRNKGNFPGRFSGRQFSNSRSEMNVSTLELGDSALYLCASSPGTVYNEQFFGPGTRLTVL.

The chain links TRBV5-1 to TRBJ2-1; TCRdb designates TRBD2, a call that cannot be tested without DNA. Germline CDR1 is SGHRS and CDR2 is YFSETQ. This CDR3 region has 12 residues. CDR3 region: CASSFRRDEQFF.

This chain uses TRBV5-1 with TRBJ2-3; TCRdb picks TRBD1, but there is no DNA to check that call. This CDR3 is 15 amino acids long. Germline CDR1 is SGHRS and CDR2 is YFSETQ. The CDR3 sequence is CASRGGFRVGDTQYF.

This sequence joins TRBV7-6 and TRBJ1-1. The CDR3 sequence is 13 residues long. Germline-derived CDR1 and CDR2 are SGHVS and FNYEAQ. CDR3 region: CASRALGGTEAFF.

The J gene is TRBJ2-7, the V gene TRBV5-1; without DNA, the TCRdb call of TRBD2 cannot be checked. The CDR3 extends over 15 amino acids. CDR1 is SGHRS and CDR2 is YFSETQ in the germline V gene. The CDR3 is CASSLGGDLSYEQYF.

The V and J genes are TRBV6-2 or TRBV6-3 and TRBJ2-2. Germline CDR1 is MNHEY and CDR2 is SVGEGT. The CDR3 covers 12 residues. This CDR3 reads CASTRVAGELFF.

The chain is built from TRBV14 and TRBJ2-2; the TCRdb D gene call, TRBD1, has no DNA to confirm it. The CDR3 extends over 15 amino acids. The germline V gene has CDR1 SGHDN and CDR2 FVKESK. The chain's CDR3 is CASSQDVRRDGELFF.

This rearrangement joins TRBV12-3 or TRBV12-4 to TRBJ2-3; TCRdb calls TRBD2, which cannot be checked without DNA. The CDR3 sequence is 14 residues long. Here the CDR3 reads CASSSTGLADTQYF.

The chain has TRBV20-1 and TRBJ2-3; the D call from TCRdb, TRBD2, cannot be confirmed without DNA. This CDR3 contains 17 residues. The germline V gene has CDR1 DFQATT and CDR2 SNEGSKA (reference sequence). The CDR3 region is CSARDGSSGRWLDTQYF.

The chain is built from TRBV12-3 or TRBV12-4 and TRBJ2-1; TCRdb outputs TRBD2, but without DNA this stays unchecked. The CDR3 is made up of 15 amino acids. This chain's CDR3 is CASISSGTAYNEQFF.

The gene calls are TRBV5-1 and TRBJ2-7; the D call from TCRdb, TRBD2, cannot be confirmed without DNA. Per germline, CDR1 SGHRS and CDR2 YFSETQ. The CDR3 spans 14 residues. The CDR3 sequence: CASRPGLRLSEQYF.

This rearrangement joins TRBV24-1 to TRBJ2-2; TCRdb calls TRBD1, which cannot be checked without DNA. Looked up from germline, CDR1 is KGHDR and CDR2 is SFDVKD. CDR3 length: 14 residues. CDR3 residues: CATSGGRNTGELFF.

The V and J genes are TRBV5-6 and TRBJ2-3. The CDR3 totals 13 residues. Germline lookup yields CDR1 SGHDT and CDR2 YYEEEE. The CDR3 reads CASSLLTGDTQYF.

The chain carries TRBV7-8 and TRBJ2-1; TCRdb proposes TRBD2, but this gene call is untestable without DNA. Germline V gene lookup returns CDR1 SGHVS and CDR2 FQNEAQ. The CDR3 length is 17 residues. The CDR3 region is CASSLYDGLAGGKEQFF.

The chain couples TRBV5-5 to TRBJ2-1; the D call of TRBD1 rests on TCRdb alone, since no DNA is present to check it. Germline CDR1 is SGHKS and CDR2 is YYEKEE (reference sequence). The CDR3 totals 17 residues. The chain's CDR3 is CASSFRVGTMRSDEQFF.

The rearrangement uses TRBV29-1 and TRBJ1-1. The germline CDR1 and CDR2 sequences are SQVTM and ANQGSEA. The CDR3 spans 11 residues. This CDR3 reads CSVVTAFEAFF.

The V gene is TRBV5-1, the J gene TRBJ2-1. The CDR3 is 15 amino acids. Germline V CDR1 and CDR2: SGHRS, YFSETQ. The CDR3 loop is CASSLSQGSFNEQFF.

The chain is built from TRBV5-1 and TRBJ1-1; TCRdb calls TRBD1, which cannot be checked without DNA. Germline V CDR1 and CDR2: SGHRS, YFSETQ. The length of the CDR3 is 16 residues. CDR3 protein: CASSLVGGRGFAEAFF.

The CDR3 loop reads CASSVTGGILTGELFF. The chain employs TRBV10-2 and TRBJ2-2; with no DNA, the TCRdb D assignment of TRBD1 cannot be verified. Germline-derived CDR1 and CDR2 are WSHSY and SAAADI. CDR3 length equals 16 residues.